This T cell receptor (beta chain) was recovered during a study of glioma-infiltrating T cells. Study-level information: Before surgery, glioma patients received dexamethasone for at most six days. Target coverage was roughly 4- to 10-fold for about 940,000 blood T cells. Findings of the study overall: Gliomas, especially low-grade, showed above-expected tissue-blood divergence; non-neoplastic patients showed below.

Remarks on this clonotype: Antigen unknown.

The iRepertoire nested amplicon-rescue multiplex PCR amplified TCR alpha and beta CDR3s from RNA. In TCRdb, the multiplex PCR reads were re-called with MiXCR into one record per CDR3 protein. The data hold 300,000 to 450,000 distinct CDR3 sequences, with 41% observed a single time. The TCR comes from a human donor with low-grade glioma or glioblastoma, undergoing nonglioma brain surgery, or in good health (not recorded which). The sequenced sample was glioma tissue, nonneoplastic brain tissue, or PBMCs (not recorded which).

The CDR3 loop is CASSDHGFSGNTIYF. In DNA form, the CDR3 reads TGTGCCAGCAGTGACCACGGCTTCTCTGGAAACACCATATATTTT. The rearrangement joins TRBV25-1 to TRBJ1-3; D not certain. This CDR3 has 15 amino acids. CDR1 and CDR2 (germline): MGHDK, SYGVNS. V lost 3 bases and J lost 0, with 9 bases in between. Filled out from reference TRBV25-1 and TRBJ1-3, the complete variable domain reads EADIYQTPRYLVIGTGKKITLECSQTMGHDKMYWYQQDPGMELHLIHYSYGVNSTEKGDLSSESTVSRIRTEHFPLTLESARPSHTSQYLCASSDHGFSGNTIYFGEGSWLTVV.